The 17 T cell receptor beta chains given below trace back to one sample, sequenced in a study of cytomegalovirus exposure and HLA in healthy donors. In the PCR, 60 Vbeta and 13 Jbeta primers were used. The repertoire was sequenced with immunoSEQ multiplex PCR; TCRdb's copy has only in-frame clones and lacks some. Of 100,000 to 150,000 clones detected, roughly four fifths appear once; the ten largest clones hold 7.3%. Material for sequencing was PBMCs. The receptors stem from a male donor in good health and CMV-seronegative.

The CDR3 sequence is CATRSYTEAFF. The CDR3 DNA reads as TGTGCCACCAGATCATACACTGAAGCTTTCTTT. The chain is built from TRBV27 and TRBJ1-1; no firm D call. Germline CDR1 reads MNHEY; CDR2 reads SMNVEV (reference sequence). V lost 10 bases to trimming and J lost 3 bases, with 9 bases between them. The CDR3 runs to 11 residues.

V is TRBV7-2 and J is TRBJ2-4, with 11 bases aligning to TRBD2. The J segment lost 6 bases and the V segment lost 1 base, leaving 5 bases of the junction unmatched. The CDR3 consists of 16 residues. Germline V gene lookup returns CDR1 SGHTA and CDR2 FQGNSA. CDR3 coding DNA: TGTGCCAGCAGCTTAGAGCCTAGCGGGGGGCCAAACATTCAGTACTTC. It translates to CASSLEPSGGPNIQYF. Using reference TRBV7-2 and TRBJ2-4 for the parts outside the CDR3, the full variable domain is GAGVSQSPSNKVTEKGKDVELRCDPISGHTALYWYRQSLGQGLEFLIYFQGNSAPDKSGLPSDRFSAERTGGSVSTLTIQRTQQEDSAVYLCASSLEPSGGPNIQYFGAGTRLSVL.

The CDR3 DNA sequence: TGCGCCAGCAGCCCTCGGCAGGCCGGGAGGTCCTACAATGAGCAGTTCTTC. This encodes CASSPRQAGRSYNEQFF. The V and J genes are TRBV5-1 and TRBJ2-1; 7 bases match TRBD2. The CDR3 spans 17 residues. The germline V gene has CDR1 SGHRS and CDR2 YFSETQ. The J segment lost 1 base and the V segment lost 4 bases, leaving 11 bases of the junction unmatched.

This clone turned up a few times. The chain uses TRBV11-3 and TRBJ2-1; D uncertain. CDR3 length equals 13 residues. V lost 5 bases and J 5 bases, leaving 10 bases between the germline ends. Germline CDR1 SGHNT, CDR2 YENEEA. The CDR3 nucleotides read TGTGCCAGCAGCCGAATTACTAACAATGAGCAGTTCTTC. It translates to CASSRITNNEQFF.

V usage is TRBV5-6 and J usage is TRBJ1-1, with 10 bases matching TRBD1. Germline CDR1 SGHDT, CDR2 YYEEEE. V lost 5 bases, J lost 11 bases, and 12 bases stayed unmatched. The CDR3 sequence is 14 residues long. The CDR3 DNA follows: TGTGCCAGCAGTCCCGACAGGGGGCTATGGGGGGCTTTCTTT. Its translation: CASSPDRGLWGAFF.

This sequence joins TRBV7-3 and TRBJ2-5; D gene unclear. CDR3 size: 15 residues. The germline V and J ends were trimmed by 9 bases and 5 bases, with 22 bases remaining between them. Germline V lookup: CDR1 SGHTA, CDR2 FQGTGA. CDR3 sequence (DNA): TGTGCCAGGCTGTTATGGGCTCCGCTTAGGGAGACCCAGTACTTC. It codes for CARLLWAPLRETQYF.

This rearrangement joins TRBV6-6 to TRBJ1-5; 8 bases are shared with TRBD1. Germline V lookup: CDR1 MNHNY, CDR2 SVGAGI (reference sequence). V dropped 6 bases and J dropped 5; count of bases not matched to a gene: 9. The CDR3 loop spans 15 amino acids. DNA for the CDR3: TGTGCCAGCAGCTCCCGACAGGGGTCTTATCAGCCCCAGCATTTT. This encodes CASSSRQGSYQPQHF.

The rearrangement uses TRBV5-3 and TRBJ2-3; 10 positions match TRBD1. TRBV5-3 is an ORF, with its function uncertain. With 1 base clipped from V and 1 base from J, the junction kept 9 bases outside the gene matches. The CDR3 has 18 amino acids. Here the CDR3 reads CARSLLPPGTGGTDTQYF. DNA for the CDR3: TGTGCCAGAAGCTTGCTACCCCCCGGGACAGGGGGCACAGATACGCAGTATTTT.

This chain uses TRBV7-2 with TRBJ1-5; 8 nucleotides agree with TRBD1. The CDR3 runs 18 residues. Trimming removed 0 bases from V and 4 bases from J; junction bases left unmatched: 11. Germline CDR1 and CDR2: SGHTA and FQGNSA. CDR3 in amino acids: CASSLAIPGTGLNQPQHF. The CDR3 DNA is TGTGCCAGCAGCTTAGCGATTCCCGGGACAGGCCTAAATCAGCCCCAGCATTTT.

The CDR3 nucleotides are TGTGCCAGCAGACAGGGTTATAGACTGTTTTTT. Amino acid sequence: CASRQGYRLFF. This sequence joins TRBV6-1 and TRBJ1-4, with a weak D call TRBD1 (6 bases). The germline V and J ends were trimmed by 6 bases and 13 bases, with 12 bases remaining between them. The germline gives CDR1 MNHNS, CDR2 SASEGT. There are 11 residues in the CDR3.

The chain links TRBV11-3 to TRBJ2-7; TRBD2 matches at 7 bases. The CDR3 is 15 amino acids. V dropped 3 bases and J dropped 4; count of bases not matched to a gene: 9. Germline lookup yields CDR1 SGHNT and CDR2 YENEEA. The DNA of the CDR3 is TGTGCCAGCAGCTTTCAGCGGGAACGGACGTACGAGCAGTACTTC. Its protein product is CASSFQRERTYEQYF.

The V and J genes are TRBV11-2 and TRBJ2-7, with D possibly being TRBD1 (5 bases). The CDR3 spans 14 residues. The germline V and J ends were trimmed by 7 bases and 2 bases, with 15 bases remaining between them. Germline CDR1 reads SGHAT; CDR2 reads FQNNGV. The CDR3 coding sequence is TGTGCCAGCACCCCCGAGTTAGGGGCCTACGAGCAGTACTTC. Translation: CASTPELGAYEQYF.

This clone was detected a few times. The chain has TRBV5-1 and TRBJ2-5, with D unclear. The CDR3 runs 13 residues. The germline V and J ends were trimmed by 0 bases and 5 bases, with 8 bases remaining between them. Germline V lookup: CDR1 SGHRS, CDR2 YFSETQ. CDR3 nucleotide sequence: TGCGCCAGCAGCTTGGGCCAGCGCGAGACCCAGTACTTC. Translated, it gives CASSLGQRETQYF.

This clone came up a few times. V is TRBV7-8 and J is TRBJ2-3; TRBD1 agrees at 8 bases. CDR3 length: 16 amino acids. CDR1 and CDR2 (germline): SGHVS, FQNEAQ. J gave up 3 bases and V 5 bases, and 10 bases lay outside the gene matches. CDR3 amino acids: CASSPWEDRETDTQYF. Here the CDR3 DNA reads TGTGCCAGCAGCCCGTGGGAGGACAGGGAGACAGATACGCAGTATTTT.

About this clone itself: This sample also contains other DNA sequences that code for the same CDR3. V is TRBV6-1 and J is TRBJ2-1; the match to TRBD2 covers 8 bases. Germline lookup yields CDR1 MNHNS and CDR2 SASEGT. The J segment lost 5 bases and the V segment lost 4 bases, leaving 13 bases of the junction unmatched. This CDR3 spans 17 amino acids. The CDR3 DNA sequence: TGTGCCAGCAGTGCCTTAGGGACTAGTGGGACTAACAATGAGCAGTTCTTC. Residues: CASSALGTSGTNNEQFF.

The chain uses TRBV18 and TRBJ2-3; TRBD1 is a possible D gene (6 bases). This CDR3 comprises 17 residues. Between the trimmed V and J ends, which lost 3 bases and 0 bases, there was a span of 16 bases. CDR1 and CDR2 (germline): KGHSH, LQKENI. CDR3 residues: CASSPEGWGPSTDTQYF. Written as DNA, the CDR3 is TGTGCCAGCTCACCGGAAGGTTGGGGGCCTAGCACAGATACGCAGTATTTT.

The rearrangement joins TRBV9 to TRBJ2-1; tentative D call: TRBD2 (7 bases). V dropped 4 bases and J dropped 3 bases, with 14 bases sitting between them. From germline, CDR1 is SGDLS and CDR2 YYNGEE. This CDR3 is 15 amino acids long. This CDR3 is CASSPQGTNYNEQFF. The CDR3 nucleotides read TGTGCCAGCAGCCCCCAGGGGACTAACTACAATGAGCAGTTCTTC.